These 14 T cell receptor beta chains were all obtained from the same sample, sequenced in a study of spatial heterogeneity in lung cancer. Notes on the study in general: One measure, the expanded intratumoral alpha and beta TCR count, tracked tumor mutation counts.

Time point noted: sample taken at primary tumor resection. These receptors have no identified antigens. MiXCR, applied by TCRdb to the 5' RACE reads, yields one record per CDR3 protein. The sample includes about 13,000 distinct CDR3 sequences, roughly 3.3% seen only once; the top ten take roughly 15%. The source was lung tumor tissue, collected at surgery. Source of these receptors: a male donor with early-stage non-small cell lung cancer.

By share, this clonotype ranks as medium-sized (0.01 to 0.1%). The rearrangement links TRBV7-2 to TRBJ1-1; possible D gene TRBD1, 5 bases. The V end was cut by 5 bases, the J end by 4 bases, with 14 bases between. Germline CDR1 and CDR2: SGHTA and FQGNSA. The CDR3 runs to 14 residues. The CDR3: CASSGRGSFTEAFF. The CDR3 DNA sequence: TGTGCCAGCAGCGGCCGGGGGTCCTTCACTGAAGCTTTCTTT. The whole variable domain, filled in from reference TRBV7-2 and TRBJ1-1, reads GAGVSQSPSNKVTEKGKDVELRCDPISGHTALYWYRQSLGQGLEFLIYFQGNSAPDKSGLPSDRFSAERTGGSVSTLTIQRTQQEDSAVYLCASSGRGSFTEAFFGQGTRLTVV.

The table lists this clonotype with many counts. The chain is built from TRBV20-1 and TRBJ2-2; the D is unclear. Trimming left V 4 bases short and J 2 bases short, with 5 bases between. CDR1 is DFQATT and CDR2 is SNEGSKA in the germline V gene (reference sequence). The CDR3 totals 12 residues. Here the CDR3 DNA reads TGCAGTGCTATCTCTAACACCGGGGAGCTGTTTTTT. It codes for CSAISNTGELFF.

In this sample, this clonotype turned up many times. This rearrangement joins TRBV20-1 to TRBJ2-6; D might be TRBD1 or TRBD2, each matching 5 bases. V was clipped by 1 base and J by 1 base, with 8 bases between them. Germline CDR1 is DFQATT and CDR2 is SNEGSKA (reference sequence). CDR3 length equals 15 residues. CDR3 protein: CSARGGESGANVLTF. Here the CDR3 DNA reads TGCAGTGCTAGAGGAGGGGAATCTGGGGCCAACGTCCTGACTTTC.

This clonotype was found many times. This chain uses TRBV7-8 with TRBJ1-6; a possible D gene is TRBD1 (6 bases). Trimming cost V 1 base and J 7 bases, with 8 bases left between them. CDR1 and CDR2 from the germline V gene are SGHVS and FQNEAQ. This CDR3 has 14 residues. DNA for the CDR3: TGTGCCAGCAGCTTAGGAGACAGGAATTCACCCCTCCACTTT. It specifies CASSLGDRNSPLHF.

This clonotype was counted ten times or more. The chain employs TRBV7-2 and TRBJ1-2; 11 bases fit TRBD1. The ends lost 1 base at V and 0 bases at J; junction bases unmatched: 4. This CDR3 is 17 amino acids long. Looked up from germline, CDR1 is SGHTA and CDR2 is FQGNSA. The CDR3: CASSLDGGQGANYGYTF. In DNA, the CDR3 is TGTGCCAGCAGCTTAGATGGGGGACAGGGGGCTAACTATGGCTACACCTTC.

Sample share makes this clonotype medium-sized. This sequence joins TRBV10-3 and TRBJ1-2; D gene unclear. V was pared by 0 bases and J by 2 bases, with 7 bases between. The germline CDR1 and CDR2 sequences are ENHRY and SYGVKD. CDR3 length equals 14 residues. CDR3 in DNA: TGTGCCATCAGTGAGTCGTTGGGGAACTATGGCTACACCTTC. Encoded protein: CAISESLGNYGYTF.

This clonotype was found a few times. The gene calls are TRBV11-2 and TRBJ2-7; 11 bases line up with TRBD2. CDR1 is SGHAT and CDR2 is FQNNGV in the germline V gene. The CDR3 runs 14 residues. V was clipped by 5 bases and J by 6 bases; unmatched bases: 6. In DNA form, the CDR3 reads TGTGCCAGCAGCATACTAGCGGGGGCTGGCGAGCAGTACTTC. It specifies CASSILAGAGEQYF.

This clonotype was observed at least ten times. V usage is TRBV2 and J usage is TRBJ1-2; D is possibly TRBD1 (6 bases). Trimming left V 4 bases short and J 8 bases short, with 14 bases between. The CDR3 contains 13 residues. From germline, CDR1 is SNHLY and CDR2 FYNNEI. CDR3 DNA sequence: TGTGCCAGCAGTGTATGGGGGGCTGGGGGCTACACCTTC. This codes for CASSVWGAGGYTF.

V is TRBV9 and J is TRBJ1-3; D gene ambiguous. Trimming left V 4 bases short and J 0 bases short, with 11 bases between. The CDR3 has 15 amino acids. The germline V gene encodes CDR1 SGDLS and CDR2 YYNGEE. CDR3 sequence reads: CASSSNSDSGNTIYF. CDR3 coding DNA: TGTGCCAGCAGCTCCAACAGCGACTCTGGAAACACCATATATTTT. Variable domain in full (rest from reference TRBV9 and TRBJ1-3): DSGVTQTPKHLITATGQRVTLRCSPRSGDLSVYWYQQSLDQGLQFLIQYYNGEERAKGNILERFSAQQFPDLHSELNLSSLELGDSALYFCASSSNSDSGNTIYFGEGSWLTVV.

This clonotype was found many times. The J gene is TRBJ1-1, the V gene TRBV2; D remains ambiguous. This CDR3 is 14 amino acids long. V dropped 4 bases and J dropped 3 bases, with 12 bases sitting between them. The germline CDR1 and CDR2 sequences are SNHLY and FYNNEI. CDR3 bases: TGTGCCAGCAGTGGCCGCCGAGCGTACACTGAAGCTTTCTTT. It is translated as CASSGRRAYTEAFF.

With regard to this clonotype: A much larger clone is a single base away; this may be a read error. The chain joins TRBV9 to TRBJ2-1; D remains ambiguous. The germline gives CDR1 SGDLS, CDR2 YYNGEE. The CDR3 is 16 amino acids. Trimming cost V 2 bases and J 3 bases, with 15 bases left between them. In DNA form, the CDR3 reads TGTGCCAGCAGCGTCTACACCGTATCCGGCTACAATGAGCAGTTCTTC. It specifies CASSVYTVSGYNEQFF.

This clonotype rates as medium-sized. Here the CDR3 reads CASRGTGGRYEQYF. CDR3 sequence (DNA): TGTGCCAGCAGAGGGACAGGGGGCAGATACGAGCAGTACTTC. The gene calls are TRBV28 and TRBJ2-7; 12 bases agree with TRBD1. The CDR3 extends over 14 amino acids. Germline V gives CDR1 MDHEN, CDR2 SYDVKM. With 6 bases clipped from V and 4 bases from J, the junction kept 4 bases outside the gene matches.

This clonotype has ten or more counts. The V and J genes are TRBV11-2 and TRBJ2-3; D unresolved. CDR3 size: 16 residues. Germline CDR1 reads SGHAT; CDR2 reads FQNNGV. V was clipped by 1 base and J by 0 bases, with 11 bases between them. The CDR3 sequence is CASSLVFPSSTDTQYF. In nucleotides, the CDR3 is TGTGCCAGCAGCTTAGTTTTCCCTTCTAGCACAGATACGCAGTATTTT.

This clonotype showed up many times. This rearrangement joins TRBV12-3 or TRBV12-4 to TRBJ1-3; no definite D call. The V gene lost 6 bases and the J gene lost 0 bases, with 9 bases spanning the gap. CDR3 length: 14 amino acids. The CDR3 spells CASRVVRSGNTIYF. DNA for the CDR3: TGTGCCAGCAGGGTGGTTCGCTCTGGAAACACCATATATTTT.